This passage covers 24 T cell receptor beta chains from one sample sequenced in a study of blood T cell repertoires in COVID-19. Assay: immunoSEQ multiplex PCR; the TCRdb copy retains only in-frame clones and omits some. The sample comprises around 280,000 clones, roughly 86% of which are singletons, and around 2.1% rests with the top ten. Material for sequencing was peripheral blood. The source of these receptors is a woman in her thirties who had recovered from COVID-19.

CDR3: CASSQNQPQHF. As DNA, the CDR3 is TGTGCCAGCAGCCAAAATCAGCCCCAGCATTTT. The gene calls are TRBV6-6 and TRBJ1-5, with no clear D. The ends were cut back, 6 bases at V and 4 bases at J, with 4 bases in the middle. Per germline, CDR1 MNHNY and CDR2 SVGAGI (reference sequence). This CDR3 has 11 residues.

The chain is built from TRBV29-1 and TRBJ2-3; D gene uncertain. There are 13 residues in the CDR3. CDR1 SQVTM and CDR2 ANQGSEA come from the germline V gene. Trimming cost V 1 base and J 2 bases, with 7 bases left between them. For the CDR3, the DNA is TGCAGCGTTGAAGGTCTAGACACAGATACGCAGTATTTT. Translating gives CSVEGLDTDTQYF.

This chain uses TRBV24-1 with TRBJ2-7; D unresolved. V was shortened by 9 bases and J by 6 bases, with 20 bases between the two germline ends. The CDR3 length is 14 residues. The germline V gene encodes CDR1 KGHDR and CDR2 SFDVKD. The CDR3 is CATGWWAGVIEQYF. In nucleotides, the CDR3 is TGTGCCACCGGTTGGTGGGCCGGTGTCATCGAGCAGTACTTC.

The V call is TRBV7-2, the J call TRBJ2-5, with no clear D. Trimming removed 4 bases at V and 4 bases at J, with 10 bases between. The V gene's germline CDR1 is SGHTA and CDR2 FQGNSA. The CDR3 runs 13 residues. The CDR3 DNA sequence: TGTGCCAGCAGCTCCGAACGCGGAGAGACCCAGTACTTC. It codes for CASSSERGETQYF.

This chain joins TRBV28 and TRBJ1-4; 9 bases are a match to TRBD1. CDR1 MDHEN and CDR2 SYDVKM come from the germline V gene. The CDR3 loop spans 16 amino acids. Trimming cost V 8 bases and J 3 bases; bases outside gene matches: 10. Here the CDR3 DNA reads TGTGCCAGCTCAACAGGGGGCAAAACGTCTAATGAAAAACTGTTTTTT. Its translation is CASSTGGKTSNEKLFF.

The chain is built from TRBV28 and TRBJ1-1, with 10 bases matching TRBD1. The J segment lost 4 bases and the V segment lost 6 bases, leaving 8 bases of the junction unmatched. There are 15 residues in the CDR3. Germline CDR1 reads MDHEN; CDR2 reads SYDVKM. The DNA of the CDR3 is TGTGCCAGCAGAAGGACAGGGGGACTAGGCACTGAAGCTTTCTTT. Amino acid sequence: CASRRTGGLGTEAFF.

The chain carries TRBV18 and TRBJ2-1; possible D gene TRBD2, 7 bases. V was shortened by 3 bases and J by 7 bases, with 19 bases between the two germline ends. This CDR3 spans 16 amino acids. Germline V CDR1 and CDR2: KGHSH, LQKENI. CDR3 nucleotides: TGTGCCAGCTCACCCGTCGCGGGGGCGGGGACAAATGAGCAGTTCTTC. It yields the protein CASSPVAGAGTNEQFF. The full variable domain, rest sourced from reference TRBV18 and TRBJ2-1, is NAGVMQNPRHLVRRRGQEARLRCSPMKGHSHVYWYRQLPEEGLKFMVYLQKENIIDESGMPKERFSAEFPKEGPSILRIQQVVRGDSAAYFCASSPVAGAGTNEQFFGPGTRLTVL.

The chain couples TRBV28 to TRBJ1-2; D call uncertain. V was pared by 2 bases and J by 7 bases, with 20 bases between. The CDR3 consists of 16 residues. Per germline, CDR1 MDHEN and CDR2 SYDVKM. The CDR3 DNA is TGTGCCAGCAGTTTAGGGTTGCGGGGTTGGTCGAGTGGCTACACCTTC. Encoded protein: CASSLGLRGWSSGYTF.

V and J are TRBV6-5 and TRBJ1-2; TRBD1 might be the D (6 bases). In germline, CDR1 is MNHEY, CDR2 SVGAGI. This CDR3 is built from 15 residues. With 0 bases removed from V and 5 bases from J, the gap between germline ends came to 13 bases. CDR3 protein: CASSYSRVGGYGYTF. The CDR3 DNA reads as TGTGCCAGCAGTTACTCGAGGGTAGGGGGATATGGCTACACCTTC.

This chain connects TRBV27 to TRBJ1-2, with 7 bases fitting TRBD1. Germline V gene sequence: CDR1 MNHEY, CDR2 SMNVEV (reference sequence). The CDR3 consists of 14 residues. The J segment lost 6 bases and the V segment lost 5 bases, leaving 9 bases of the junction unmatched. The CDR3 loop reads CASSPQGGWDGYTF. CDR3 sequence (DNA): TGTGCCAGCAGTCCCCAGGGGGGTTGGGATGGCTACACCTTC.

The chain has TRBV7-2 and TRBJ2-5, with D perhaps TRBD2 (5 bases). CDR3 length: 15 amino acids. Germline V gene lookup returns CDR1 SGHTA and CDR2 FQGNSA. With 1 base removed from V and 1 base from J, the gap between germline ends came to 10 bases. CDR3 coding DNA: TGTGCCAGCAGCTTAGACGCGGGCAGCCAAGAGACCCAGTACTTC. It is translated as CASSLDAGSQETQYF.

J is TRBJ2-7 and V is TRBV6-2 or TRBV6-3; TRBD2 aligns across 7 bases. This CDR3 has 14 residues. V lost 2 bases to trimming and J lost 3 bases; unmatched junction nucleotides: 4. Germline CDR1 and CDR2: MNHEY and SVGEGT. The CDR3 loop reads CASSYAGTIYEQYF. DNA of the CDR3: TGTGCCAGCAGTTACGCCGGGACTATCTACGAGCAGTACTTC.

This clone was seen once. V is TRBV16 and J is TRBJ1-1; TRBD1 agrees at 7 bases. The CDR3 is made up of 15 amino acids. V was clipped by 3 bases and J by 8 bases; unmatched bases: 12. CDR1 is KGHSY and CDR2 is FQNENV in the germline V gene. CDR3: CASSQFRPGQSEAFF. CDR3 nucleotide sequence: TGTGCCAGCAGCCAGTTCCGACCGGGACAGTCCGAAGCTTTCTTT.

On this clone: Other DNA sequences in this specimen translate into the identical CDR3. This chain links TRBV6-2 or TRBV6-3 with TRBJ1-2; D unclear. V gave up 2 bases and J gave up 4 bases, with 5 bases separating them. The length of the CDR3 is 12 residues. CDR1 is MNHEY, CDR2 SVGEGT, per germline. CDR3 residues: CASSYRGYGYTF. CDR3 DNA: TGTGCCAGCAGTTACAGAGGCTATGGCTACACCTTC.

The CDR3 DNA follows: TGTGCCAGCAACCCTGAGGTGGACGAGCAGTACTTC. Translated, it gives CASNPEVDEQYF. V usage is TRBV2 and J usage is TRBJ2-7, with D unresolved. V dropped 7 bases and J dropped 5 bases, with 12 bases sitting between them. Germline-derived CDR1 and CDR2 are SNHLY and FYNNEI. The CDR3 has 12 residues.

V gene TRBV5-8 combines with J gene TRBJ2-7; TRBD1 matches at 7 bases. This CDR3 spans 13 amino acids. The V and J ends lost 6 bases and 2 bases, in that order; junction bases with no gene match: 5. Germline V gene lookup returns CDR1 SGHTS and CDR2 YDEGEE. The CDR3 sequence: CASNEGQTYEQYF. In DNA, the CDR3 is TGTGCCAGCAACGAGGGACAGACCTACGAGCAGTACTTC.

V and J are TRBV6-5 and TRBJ2-5, with no clear D. Germline V gene lookup returns CDR1 MNHEY and CDR2 SVGAGI. CDR3 length: 12 amino acids. V lost 5 bases to trimming and J lost 3 bases, with 7 bases between them. The CDR3 spells CASSPPEETQYF. The CDR3 nucleotides read TGTGCCAGCAGTCCCCCCGAAGAGACCCAGTACTTC.

The V gene is TRBV19, the J gene TRBJ2-1; 7 bases are a match to TRBD1. Looked up from germline, CDR1 is LNHDA and CDR2 is SQIVND (reference sequence). Germline trimming cut 5 bases from V and 4 bases from J; bases unmatched to any gene: 5. The CDR3 length is 14 residues. The CDR3 DNA is TGTGCCAGTAGTTTGCCAGGGGGATACAATGAGCAGTTCTTC. Amino acid sequence: CASSLPGGYNEQFF.

The rearrangement links TRBV15 to TRBJ2-1, with 15 bases matching TRBD2. V was clipped by 3 bases and J by 9 bases; unmatched bases: 12. Germline CDR1 and CDR2: LNHNV and YYDKDF (reference sequence). The CDR3 covers 18 residues. The CDR3 DNA is TGTGCCACCAGCAGCCGGGGAGGACTAGCGGGAGGGCCGATTGAGCAGTTCTTC. Translated, it gives CATSSRGGLAGGPIEQFF. Full variable domain (remainder filled in from reference TRBV15 and TRBJ2-1): DAMVIQNPRYQVTQFGKPVTLSCSQTLNHNVMYWYQQKSSQAPKLLFHYYDKDFNNEADTPDNFQSRRPNTSFCFLDIRSPGLGDTAMYLCATSSRGGLAGGPIEQFFGPGTRLTVL.

DNA of the CDR3: TGTGCCAGCACCGCCTCGGGGGTTACTGAAGCTTTCTTT. This sequence encodes CASTASGVTEAFF. The chain carries TRBV6-5 and TRBJ1-1; possibly TRBD1 for D (5 bases). The CDR3 is 13 residues long. V was clipped by 7 bases and J by 5 bases, with 14 bases between them. The germline V gene has CDR1 MNHEY and CDR2 SVGAGI.

The V gene is TRBV19, the J gene TRBJ2-1, with TRBD2 as a possible D gene (7 bases). Trimming removed 1 base at V and 10 bases at J, with 20 bases between. CDR1 and CDR2 (germline): LNHDA, SQIVND (reference sequence). This CDR3 contains 16 residues. CDR3 amino acids: CASSIATRGGRPEQFF. In DNA, the CDR3 is TGTGCCAGTAGTATAGCGACGAGGGGGGGCCGTCCCGAGCAGTTCTTC.

V usage is TRBV28 and J usage is TRBJ1-2, with D possibly TRBD1 on 5 matching bases. Germline CDR1 is MDHEN and CDR2 is SYDVKM. CDR3 length: 15 residues. V lost 6 bases to trimming and J lost 0 bases, with 14 bases between them. Here the CDR3 DNA reads TGTGCCAGCAGGACAGCACTCCCCCCTAACTATGGCTACACCTTC. Protein sequence: CASRTALPPNYGYTF.

This clone was recorded only once. The V and J genes are TRBV20-1 and TRBJ2-7, with 8 nucleotides matching TRBD2. The V gene's germline CDR1 is DFQATT and CDR2 SNEGSKA (reference sequence). The CDR3 sequence is 15 residues long. V trimming: 3 bases; J trimming: 1 base; junction bases outside the gene matches: 8. Here the CDR3 reads CSASDSSGRSYEQYF. CDR3 in DNA: TGCAGTGCTAGTGATTCCAGCGGGAGATCCTACGAGCAGTACTTC.

As regards this clone: This may come from a read error, since a much larger clone is one base off. The CDR3 DNA reads as TGTGCCAGCAGCTTAGAAGAGAACTATGGCTACACCTTC. This codes for CASSLEENYGYTF. The chain couples TRBV7-6 to TRBJ1-2; no clear D gene. The CDR3 has 13 residues. V gave up 1 base and J gave up 2 bases, with 5 bases separating them. Germline V lookup: CDR1 SGHVS, CDR2 FNYEAQ.